This TCR beta chain appears in the sequencing data of a study of graft-versus-host responses after intestinal transplantation (dated by TCRdb to 2020 to 2023). Turning to the overall study: The transplants that recipients got were multivisceral, liver-intestinal, or isolated intestinal. Anti-thymocyte globulin induction was given to all recipients, followed by maintenance tacrolimus and steroids for about 3 years. Samples from a few later patients were sequenced in-house on an Illumina MiSeq with MiXCR processing rather than by the commercial service. Bulk TCR-beta CDR3 sequencing was used to track graft-versus-host and host-versus-graft alloreactive T cell clones in the graft, circulation and bone marrow after intestinal transplantation. To identify alloreactive clones, pre-transplant mixed lymphocyte reaction products were sequenced and compared with unstimulated pre-transplant donor and recipient T cells. The cohort enrolled about two dozen intestinal transplant recipients including one retransplant, and a few patients lacking pretransplant specimens were excluded. A peak of at least 4% donor T cells among recipient peripheral blood mononuclear cells was the definition used for donor T cell macrochimerism.

This clone was observed many times. There is no known antigen for this receptor. No per-base quality is available; no much larger clone lies one base away. Per the publication, the time point label means: cells obtained before transplantation from donor or recipient. CD3+CD4+ and CD3+CD8+ populations were FACS-sorted from unstimulated pre-transplant donor and recipient cells taken from spleen or lymph nodes. Library construction relied on the immunoSEQ multiplex PCR assay. For most patients, genomic DNA was isolated using the Qiagen DNeasy Blood and Tissue Kit and was shipped frozen to Adaptive Biotechnologies for TCR sequencing. For most patients, genomic DNA was subjected to high-throughput TCR-beta CDR3 sequencing by Adaptive Biotechnologies. In the paper's pipeline: TCR sequencing data for around 20 patients were retrieved from Adaptive's ImmunoSEQ software; a few other patients were processed with MiXCR and VDJtools. To correct CD4 versus CD8 sorting errors, any sequence found in both subsets at a frequency ratio below 5:1 was removed. CDR3 nucleotide sequences shared between donor and recipient were removed because the origin of such sequences could not be assigned. At least 2-fold expansion over unstimulated cells and a minimum CFSE-low frequency of 0.002% (template counts) or 0.001% (read counts) were required for clones to be classified as alloreactive. Clones detected in sequenced pre-transplant spleen, lymph node, or MLR CFSE-low populations of the donor or recipient were defined as mappable. The cumulative frequency of alloreactive clones was calculated as a percentage of all sequences, weighted by copy number. In TCRdb, the immuneACCESS table is reduced to in-frame sequences with V and J assigned. These tables do not hold every clone; where another copy was compared, an unresolved V gene accounts for under half, and the others remain unexplained. Clone size and V and J calls were adopted from that table, with D and trimming inferred from the DNA. The table for this sample lists approximately 70,000 clones; roughly 90% of them were counted only once. The top ten constitute nearly 2.5% of the sample.

Overall study outcomes, separate from this receptor: The conclusions were limited by the relatively low number and heterogeneity of the intestinal transplant patients. Early after transplant, peak levels of circulating GvH clones were found to be associated with declines in HvG clones. In the allografts of patients with donor T cell macrochimerism, GvH to HvG T cell clonal ratios were high. GvH clones were detected in recipient bone marrow, and some of these GvH clones were observed earlier in ileal mucosa or blood, consistent with an intestinal mucosal origin.

From a lookup of the germline V gene, CDR1 and CDR2 are LGHNA and YNFKEQ. V and J lose 8 bases and 4 bases, and a span of 12 bases separates them. Including cysteine and phenylalanine, the CDR3 has 13 amino acids. Only CDR3 DNA remains: 39 bases, in frame from the first base. The chain couples TRBV4-2 to TRBJ1-5; the D gene lacks a confident call. Source: unstimulated CD8+ T cells sorted from spleen or lymph node cells, taken before intestinal transplant. This TCR derives from a human donor who received an intestinal transplant. The CDR3 reads CASALGENQPQHF. The DNA is TGTGCCAGCGCTCTTGGGGAGAATCAGCCCCAGCATTTT.